The 2 T cell receptor beta chains presented below share a single source sample, sequenced in a study of identical twins. MiXCR, applied by TCRdb to the 5' RACE reads, yields one record per CDR3 protein. The sample carries some 900,000 distinct CDR3 sequences, 10% to 15% recorded once. These records were also assigned to another study, of yellow fever vaccine responses in identical twins.

The sequenced sample was PBMCs. The receptor source for this set is a woman between 18 and 29 years old in good health.

This clonotype came up a few times. The rearrangement uses TRBV4-2 and TRBJ2-7, with D perhaps being TRBD1 or TRBD2 (7 bases each). The V end lost 4 bases, the J end lost 2 bases, and 12 bases lay between the germline ends. The germline V gene encodes CDR1 LGHNA and CDR2 YNFKEQ. The CDR3 extends over 14 amino acids. CDR3 sequence: CASSPGGTAYEQYF. CDR3 DNA: TGTGCCAGCAGCCCCGGGGGGACAGCCTACGAGCAGTACTTC.

This clonotype was counted at least ten times. The genes are TRBV12-3 or TRBV12-4 and TRBJ1-3, with unresolved D. There are 15 residues in the CDR3. The ends were cut back, 5 bases at V and 2 bases at J, with 13 bases in the middle. The CDR3 bases are TGTGCCAGCAGTCGGACTATTACTCCTGGAAACACCATATATTTT. This translates into CASSRTITPGNTIYF.